The 24 T cell receptor beta chains below all came from one sample that was sequenced in a study of cytomegalovirus exposure and HLA in healthy donors. Amplification used 60 Vbeta primers and 13 Jbeta primers. TCRdb's copy holds only in-frame clones and misses some; the assay was immunoSEQ multiplex PCR. Of around 86,000 clones in the sample, 6% to 9% are singletons; the top ten hold 2.3%. Sequences were obtained from PBMCs. All receptors come from a middle-aged man in good health and CMV-seronegative.

V usage is TRBV6-4 and J usage is TRBJ2-1; 9 nucleotides align to TRBD1. Germline CDR1 and CDR2: MRHNA and SNTAGT. The CDR3 has 14 amino acids. Trimming took 4 bases from V and 8 from J; bases not matched to a gene: 6. CDR3 DNA sequence: TGTGCCAGCAGTGTGACAGGGGGACAAGATGAGCAGTTCTTC. Protein sequence: CASSVTGGQDEQFF.

The V call is TRBV28, the J call TRBJ1-3, with D perhaps matching TRBD1 (6 bases). The V and J ends lost 3 bases and 6 bases respectively, with 9 bases between them. Germline values: CDR1 MDHEN, CDR2 SYDVKM. The CDR3 has 13 amino acids. CDR3 residues: CASSFRGANTIYF. CDR3 DNA sequence: TGTGCCAGCAGTTTTCGGGGGGCAAACACCATATATTTT.

The rearrangement links TRBV18 to TRBJ1-5, with D uncertain. Trimming took 3 bases from V and 3 from J, leaving 9 bases between them. The CDR3 loop spans 14 amino acids. The germline CDR1 and CDR2 sequences are KGHSH and LQKENI. Here the CDR3 DNA reads TGTGCCAGCTCACCTCGGGTGGACAATCAGCCCCAGCATTTT. It translates to CASSPRVDNQPQHF.

This clone has just a few counts. The chain carries TRBV11-2 and TRBJ2-7, with TRBD2 matching over 8 bases. V was pared by 3 bases and J by 7 bases, with 17 bases of the junction left unmatched. The CDR3 runs to 17 residues. Germline V gives CDR1 SGHAT, CDR2 FQNNGV. The CDR3 reads CASSFSAGRVLSTEQYF. CDR3 DNA: TGTGCCAGCAGCTTCTCGGCCGGGAGGGTGCTATCTACAGAGCAGTACTTC.

CDR3: CASSRRGGGDTEAFF. Written as DNA, the CDR3 is TGTGCCAGTAGTCGCCGAGGGGGGGGTGACACTGAAGCTTTCTTT. This sequence joins TRBV19 and TRBJ1-1, with D possibly matching TRBD1 (6 bases). The CDR3 runs to 15 residues. Trimming shortened V by 5 bases and J by 3 bases, and 16 bases separated the two germline ends. Germline V gene sequence: CDR1 LNHDA, CDR2 SQIVND (reference sequence).

The chain carries TRBV5-4 and TRBJ2-1; D remains unclear. The CDR3 sequence is 13 residues long. Germline values: CDR1 SGHNT, CDR2 YYREEE (reference sequence). V was clipped by 1 base and J by 4 bases, with 6 bases between them. CDR3 region: CASSLPQYNEQFF. DNA of the CDR3: TGTGCCAGCAGCTTGCCCCAGTACAATGAGCAGTTCTTC. The full variable domain, rest sourced from reference TRBV5-4 and TRBJ2-1, is ETGVTQSPTHLIKTRGQQVTLRCSSQSGHNTVSWYQQALGQGPQFIFQYYREEENGRGNFPPRFSGLQFPNYSSELNVNALELDDSALYLCASSLPQYNEQFFGPGTRLTVL.

The V and J genes are TRBV10-3 and TRBJ2-7, with 10 bases matching TRBD2. The length of the CDR3 is 15 residues. Germline assignment: CDR1 ENHRY and CDR2 SYGVKD. Trimming took 3 bases from V and 5 from J; bases not matched to a gene: 7. The CDR3 bases are TGTGCCATCAGTGAAGGAATCGGGACTAGCGACGAGCAGTACTTC. Its protein product is CAISEGIGTSDEQYF.

This clone was counted between two and nine times. V usage is TRBV27 and J usage is TRBJ2-7, with D perhaps matching TRBD2 (6 bases). CDR1 is MNHEY, CDR2 SMNVEV, per germline (reference sequence). V dropped 8 bases and J dropped 6 bases, with 17 bases sitting between them. The CDR3 loop spans 13 amino acids. The CDR3 DNA sequence: TGTGCCAGCGCCACCGGGACTGCTACCGAGCAGTACTTC. Residues: CASATGTATEQYF.

J is TRBJ2-3 and V is TRBV7-8; D perhaps matches TRBD1 (5 bases). From germline, CDR1 is SGHVS and CDR2 FQNEAQ. The CDR3 is 16 amino acids. V was shortened by 2 bases and J by 5 bases, with 17 bases between the two germline ends. This CDR3 reads CASSLFRSGLRDTQYF. The CDR3 nucleotides are TGTGCCAGCAGCTTATTTAGGTCAGGGTTGAGAGATACGCAGTATTTT.

This clone was picked up a small number of times. V gene TRBV10-1 combines with J gene TRBJ1-2, with 9 bases fitting TRBD1. V lost 2 bases and J lost 0; bases outside the gene matches: 7. This CDR3 has 17 amino acids. Germline V lookup: CDR1 WNHNN, CDR2 SYGVQD (reference sequence). CDR3 residues: CASSEMGQGSANYGYTF. In DNA, the CDR3 is TGCGCCAGCAGTGAGATGGGACAGGGCTCTGCTAACTATGGCTACACCTTC.

The CDR3 is CASSPPGLAGDEQFF. DNA of the CDR3: TGTGCCAGCAGTCCCCCGGGACTAGCGGGAGATGAGCAGTTCTTC. This sequence joins TRBV6-4 and TRBJ2-1; TRBD2 aligns across 14 bases. The CDR3 length is 15 residues. Trimming took 5 bases from V and 8 from J; bases not matched to a gene: 5. CDR1 and CDR2 (germline): MRHNA, SNTAGT.

There are a few counts of this clone. The genes are TRBV7-9 and TRBJ1-1; D perhaps matches TRBD1 (6 bases). The germline V and J ends were trimmed by 5 bases and 0 bases, with 13 bases remaining between them. The CDR3 is made up of 15 amino acids. The V gene's germline CDR1 is SEHNR and CDR2 FQNEAQ (reference sequence). The CDR3 region has the DNA TGTGCCAGCAGCAAACGGACAGCCATGAACACTGAAGCTTTCTTT. It yields the protein CASSKRTAMNTEAFF.

The chain links TRBV6-1 to TRBJ2-7; 9 positions match TRBD1. The CDR3 length is 15 residues. J was trimmed by 4 bases and V by 2 bases; bases with no gene match: 6. The germline V gene encodes CDR1 MNHNS and CDR2 SASEGT. The CDR3 is CASSEQGTGLYEQYF. DNA for the CDR3: TGTGCCAGCAGTGAACAAGGGACAGGGTTATACGAGCAGTACTTC.

This clone came up a few times. This CDR3 reads CATGNLAGGQAGELFF. CDR3 coding DNA: TGTGCCACCGGGAATTTAGCGGGGGGGCAAGCCGGGGAGCTGTTTTTT. This sequence joins TRBV15 and TRBJ2-2; TRBD2 agrees at 11 bases. V shed 8 bases and J 6 bases; nucleotides not matched to a gene: 11. Germline loops: CDR1 LNHNV, CDR2 YYDKDF (reference sequence). This CDR3 has 16 residues.

A few counts support this clone. The chain is built from TRBV7-8 and TRBJ1-2, with D uncertain. Germline V gene data show CDR1 as SGHVS and CDR2 as FQNEAQ. V lost 5 bases and J lost 2, with 9 bases in between. The CDR3 has 13 amino acids. The CDR3 spells CASSVSENYGYTF. CDR3 sequence (DNA): TGTGCCAGCAGCGTCAGCGAGAACTATGGCTACACCTTC.

V usage is TRBV28 and J usage is TRBJ2-5, with TRBD2 matching 16 bases. V trimming: 6 bases; J trimming: 3 bases; junction bases outside the gene matches: 28. CDR3 length equals 24 residues. Germline V gives CDR1 MDHEN, CDR2 SYDVKM. CDR3 amino acids: CASSAPRDRGPSGTSGRVEETQYF. CDR3 in DNA: TGTGCCAGCAGCGCCCCCCGGGACAGGGGGCCTTCCGGGACTAGCGGGAGGGTGGAAGAGACCCAGTACTTC. Using reference TRBV28 and TRBJ2-5 for the parts outside the CDR3, the full variable domain is DVKVTQSSRYLVKRTGEKVFLECVQDMDHENMFWYRQDPGLGLRLIYFSYDVKMKEKGDIPEGYSVSREKKERFSLILESASTNQTSMYLCASSAPRDRGPSGTSGRVEETQYFGPGTRLLVL.

This clone was detected a few times. This chain links TRBV5-1 with TRBJ2-6, with 10 bases that match TRBD1. Unmatched junction bases numbered 7, after V lost 4 bases and J lost 0 bases. Germline V gene data show CDR1 as SGHRS and CDR2 as YFSETQ. This CDR3 has 18 residues. The DNA of the CDR3 is TGCGCCAGCAGCGGGGACAGGGGCCGGGGCTCTGGGGCCAACGTCCTGACTTTC. Its protein product is CASSGDRGRGSGANVLTF.

The table lists this clone with a few counts. This sequence joins TRBV2 and TRBJ1-2; 9 bases match TRBD1. CDR1 and CDR2 from the germline V gene are SNHLY and FYNNEI. This CDR3 spans 14 amino acids. Trimming took 4 bases from V and 3 from J; bases not matched to a gene: 3. In nucleotides, the CDR3 is TGTGCCAGCAGTGGGGACAGGGAAGACTATGGCTACACCTTC. The encoded protein is CASSGDREDYGYTF.

This clone has more than one count but fewer than ten. The chain employs TRBV7-9 and TRBJ2-5; TRBD1 matches 10 bases. Germline loops: CDR1 SEHNR, CDR2 FQNEAQ (reference sequence). CDR3 length: 15 residues. The junction had 9 bases not matched to a gene; V was cut back by 6 bases and J by 5 bases. As DNA, the CDR3 is TGTGCCAGCAGAGAGGACAGGGGGGTTCGGGAGACCCAGTACTTC. Amino acid sequence: CASREDRGVRETQYF.

V is TRBV28 and J is TRBJ2-3; a possible D gene is TRBD2 (5 bases). The CDR3 consists of 13 residues. Deletions cut 10 bases from V and 2 bases from J, with 13 bases between. CDR1 is MDHEN and CDR2 is SYDVKM in the germline V gene. In DNA, the CDR3 is TGTGCCACCGACGGGGATCCCACAGATACGCAGTATTTT. It translates to CATDGDPTDTQYF.

The CDR3 DNA reads TGTGCCAGCAGTAGGAACAGGGGGGGAGAGCAGTACTTC. Its protein is CASSRNRGGEQYF. This chain links TRBV6-6 with TRBJ2-7; D is perhaps TRBD1 (8 bases). Looked up from germline, CDR1 is MNHNY and CDR2 is SVGAGI (reference sequence). V was trimmed by 5 bases and J by 7 bases, leaving 15 bases between them. The CDR3 loop spans 13 amino acids.

This clone was counted a few times. Because the CDR3's place on the DNA is in doubt, the DNA is left out and the CDR3 is given as listed by TCRdb. The genes are TRBV29-1 and TRBJ2-1; TRBD2 is the table's D call, not checked against the DNA. Counting both end residues, the CDR3 totals 11 amino acids. Per germline, CDR1 SQVTM and CDR2 ANQGSEA. This CDR3 is CSVGGGAHYFF.

This clone has more than one count but fewer than ten. The chain employs TRBV4-3 and TRBJ2-5; TRBD1 agrees at 9 bases. The J call is doubtful: the DNA matches TRBJ2-7 better. Germline V gene sequence: CDR1 LGHNA, CDR2 YSLEER. The CDR3 contains 16 residues. The CDR3 nucleotides are TGCGCCAGCAGCCAGGCAAGACAGGGGGTAGGCTACGAGCAGTACTTC. Protein sequence: CASSQARQGVGYEQYF.

This clone was detected a few times. The chain uses TRBV2 and TRBJ2-3; 9 bases are shared with TRBD1. This CDR3 contains 15 residues. Germline CDR1 SNHLY, CDR2 FYNNEI. V shed 6 bases, J shed 1 base, and the junction held 5 bases outside the gene matches. CDR3 protein: CASRLQGAGTDTQYF. CDR3 nucleotides: TGTGCCAGCAGGCTACAGGGGGCGGGCACAGATACGCAGTATTTT.